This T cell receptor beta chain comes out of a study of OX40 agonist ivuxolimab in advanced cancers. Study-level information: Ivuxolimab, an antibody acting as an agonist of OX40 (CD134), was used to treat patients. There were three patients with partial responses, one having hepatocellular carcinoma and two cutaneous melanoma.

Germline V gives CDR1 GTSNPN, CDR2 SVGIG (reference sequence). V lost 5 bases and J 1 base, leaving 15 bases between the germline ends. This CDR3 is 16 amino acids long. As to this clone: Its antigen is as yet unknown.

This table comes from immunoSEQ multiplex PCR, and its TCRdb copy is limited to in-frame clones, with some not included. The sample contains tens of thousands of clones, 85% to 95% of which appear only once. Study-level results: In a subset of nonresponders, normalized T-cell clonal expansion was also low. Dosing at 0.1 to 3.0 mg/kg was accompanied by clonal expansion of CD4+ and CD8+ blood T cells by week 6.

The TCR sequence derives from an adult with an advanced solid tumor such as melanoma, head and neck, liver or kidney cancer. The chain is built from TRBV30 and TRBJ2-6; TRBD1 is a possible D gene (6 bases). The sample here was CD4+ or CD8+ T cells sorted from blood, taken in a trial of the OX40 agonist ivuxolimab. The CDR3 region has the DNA TGTGCCTGGGTACGGGACACGGGATCTGGGGCCAACGTCCTGACTTTC. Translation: CAWVRDTGSGANVLTF.